Detailed here is one T cell receptor (beta chain). These data come from a study of blood T cell repertoires in COVID-19. Method: immunoSEQ multiplex PCR; TCRdb's copy keeps in-frame clones and lacks some. The sample includes tens of thousands of clones, 84% of them seen just once. V was shortened by 1 base and J by 0 bases, with 10 bases between the two germline ends. CDR1 is SGHAT, CDR2 FQNNGV, per germline. The CDR3 totals 15 residues. This clonotype was obtained from a human donor in a cohort sampled during active COVID-19. The V and J genes are TRBV11-2 and TRBJ2-7; D is ambiguous. Material: peripheral blood. CDR3 sequence (DNA): TGTGCCAGCAGCTTAGGGCGGATAAGCTCCTACGAGCAGTACTTC. This encodes CASSLGRISSYEQYF.